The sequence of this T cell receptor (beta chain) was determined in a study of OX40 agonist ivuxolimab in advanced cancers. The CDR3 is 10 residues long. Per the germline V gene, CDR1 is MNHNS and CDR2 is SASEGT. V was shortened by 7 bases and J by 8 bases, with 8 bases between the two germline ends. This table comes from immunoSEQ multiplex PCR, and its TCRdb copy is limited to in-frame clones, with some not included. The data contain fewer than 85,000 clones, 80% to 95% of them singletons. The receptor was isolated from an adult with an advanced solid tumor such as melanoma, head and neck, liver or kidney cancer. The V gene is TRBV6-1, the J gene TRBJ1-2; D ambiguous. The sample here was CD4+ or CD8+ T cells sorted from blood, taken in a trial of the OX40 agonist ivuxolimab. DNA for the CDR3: TGTGCCAGCATGTACGTGGGCTACACCTTC. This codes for CASMYVGYTF.